This T cell receptor (beta chain) was captured in a study of shared clonotypes between healthy human individuals (dated by TCRdb to 2020 to 2022). Turning to the overall study: The cohort included a few men and a couple of women between 18 and 49 years of age. To increase sequencing depth and limit assay-specific biases, different laboratories used diverse techniques to prepare libraries and sequence TCR repertoires. Leukapheresis yielded between about 0.94 and 8.9 billion PBMCs per donor. To estimate repertoire size and how much clonotypes are shared between individuals, the study performed deep sequencing of blood TCR repertoires from a few healthy adults. For each donor, CD4 naive and CD4 memory were each given three plates, CD8 naive was given two plates, and CD8 memory was given one plate. General study outcomes and caveats: Naive subsets generally had larger estimated clonotype richness than memory subsets did. Higher generation probabilities were observed for clonotypes shared by all four sorted-subset donors than for non-shared clonotypes. Rarefaction of sorted-subset datasets indicated incomplete sequencing despite the large sequencing depth. The small number of donors limited the genetic and exposure-history diversity represented. Across a few donors, approximately 5% of naive CD4, approximately 3.5% of naive CD8, 2% to 2.5% of memory CD4, and about 0.44% of memory CD8 clonotypes were shared. Sampling was restricted to blood, and TCR repertoires in tissue are likely to differ from TCR repertoires in blood. Based on pairwise subsampling, the degree of clonotype sharing among donors was expected to be affected by sequencing depth.

TCR CDR3 regions were amplified from genomic DNA by multiplex PCR using the deep immunoSEQ assay. For each cell subset, the extracted genomic DNA was distributed evenly across all wells of several immunoSEQ 96-well plates, and each plate served as one replicate. For sorted subsets, about 210 ng of genomic DNA, equivalent to 25,000 to 35,000 T cell genomes, went into each replicate PCR. Purified libraries were quantified with a Qubit 3.0 fluorometer, sized on a Bioanalyzer 2100, and re-quantified with the KAPA Library Quantification kit. Every immunoSEQ 96-well plate was sequenced on a separate single-read 150-cycle Illumina NextSeq 550 flow cell. The authors' pipeline ran thus. Because the immunoSEQ output included only junctional sequences and no quality scores, the filtering could not be the same as the filtering used for full-length reads. Sequences were annotated with PyIR, a Python wrapper for IgBLAST v1.9, using IMGT germline references to assign V/J genes and CDR3. Any read was removed if the V/J assignment was weak (E-value above 1e-6), the CDR3 was missing, or the read contained stop codons, out-of-frame junctions, or ambiguous translated residues. A V3J clonotype was defined by an identical inferred V gene, J gene, and CDR3 amino acid sequence. Percentage overlap between repertoires was calculated by dividing the number of shared unique clonotypes by the size of the smaller repertoire. Richness of each repertoire was evaluated using RTK rarefaction, the Chao1 estimator, and Recon v2.1 estimates of unobserved clonotypes. For all TCRbeta clonotypes obtained by the gDNA method from a few donors, generation probabilities were computed with OLGA. Drawn from immuneACCESS, this table holds only the in-frame rearrangements with V and J called that TCRdb kept. Clones are partly lost; checked studies trace under half to an unresolved V gene and leave the rest unexplained. Clone size and the V and J calls come from that table; the DNA yielded D and trimming. This sample has approximately 2.3 million clones in its table, and 85% to 95% of those were observed once. 0.35% to 0.5% of the sample belongs to the ten largest clones.

A remark on this clone: This receptor's antigen is unknown. No base quality values were provided; no much bigger clone lies one nucleotide off.

The donors were healthy, HIV-negative adults with no recently reported acute infections or vaccinations. Every donor was a Caucasian adult living in Nashville, Tennessee, USA. CD4+ T cells were enriched by magnetic negative selection; naive cells were then positively selected on CD45RA, and the negative fraction formed the memory subset. After blood collection by leukapheresis, PBMCs were isolated using Ficoll-Histopaque density gradient centrifugation and then cryopreserved in the vapor phase of liquid nitrogen. Purity and quantity of every magnetically sorted T cell population were checked by analytical flow cytometry. Genomic DNA was isolated from each sorted fraction and quantified by UV absorbance on a Nanodrop 2000c. The origin of this receptor is a man younger than 35 in good health. Some clones in this sample may be carry-over from other donors' samples. The material sequenced was naive CD4+ T cells from PBMCs. The cell subset or site label, read with the paper, signifies: CD45RA+ positively selected.

The base sequence is TGTGCCAGCAGCCCACACCTAGGGACGGGAAAGTACGAGCAGTACTTC. Translated, this gives CASSPHLGTGKYEQYF. Here the chain combines TRBV9 and TRBJ2-7; the D gene may be TRBD1 or TRBD2, since each aligns over 5 bases. Reading from cysteine to phenylalanine, the CDR3 counts 16 amino acids. Only the CDR3 portion is preserved as DNA: 48 bases, with reading frame beginning at the first base. Relative to germline, V is 4 bases shorter and J is 4 bases shorter, with 21 bases between their ends. CDR1 and CDR2, per the germline V gene, are SGDLS and YYNGEE.